The 29 T cell receptor beta chains in this list originate from one sample, sequenced in a study of T cell responses to AZD1222 COVID-19 vaccine. Clones were sequenced by immunoSEQ multiplex PCR, and TCRdb holds only the in-frame ones, with some missing. The sample includes under 200,000 clones, roughly 90% of them seen just once. This specimen was peripheral blood, taken on day 0 of AZD1222 vaccination. These receptors were collected from an adult in good health.

The chain carries TRBV7-5 and TRBJ1-5; the D call in the table, TRBD1, was not verified against the DNA. TRBV7-5 is recorded as a pseudogene. The CDR3 covers 18 residues. CDR3 region: CARSLVDKDRGVNQPQHF. CDR3 nucleotides: TGTGCCAGAAGCTTAGTGGACAAAGACAGGGGGGTCAATCAGCCCCAGCATTTT.

This clone was counted only a few times. The chain recombines TRBV19 with TRBJ2-7; possibly TRBD2 for D (6 bases). V was pared by 3 bases and J by 7 bases, with 19 bases between. This CDR3 is 15 amino acids long. CDR1 is LNHDA, CDR2 SQIVND, per germline (reference sequence). In DNA, the CDR3 is TGTGCCAGTAGTATCGGCGGGGCTGAGTCGCGAGAGCAGTACTTC. The encoded protein is CASSIGGAESREQYF.

J is TRBJ2-3 and V is TRBV5-4; D is uncertain. The V and J ends lost 0 bases and 5 bases respectively, with 4 bases between them. Germline lookup yields CDR1 SGHNT and CDR2 YYREEE (reference sequence). The CDR3 covers 12 residues. The CDR3 DNA reads as TGTGCCAGCAGCTTGGAGGTAGATACGCAGTATTTT. Translated, it gives CASSLEVDTQYF. Using reference TRBV5-4 and TRBJ2-3 for the parts outside the CDR3, the full variable domain is ETGVTQSPTHLIKTRGQQVTLRCSSQSGHNTVSWYQQALGQGPQFIFQYYREEENGRGNFPPRFSGLQFPNYSSELNVNALELDDSALYLCASSLEVDTQYFGPGTRLTVL.

The CDR3 spells CASSFRRGKAKTQYF. CDR3 sequence (DNA): TGTGCCAGCAGCTTTAGGCGTGGCAAGGCGAAGACCCAGTACTTC. The V call is TRBV25-1, the J call TRBJ2-5; no firm D call. Germline V gene sequence: CDR1 MGHDK, CDR2 SYGVNS. The germline V and J ends were trimmed by 6 bases and 6 bases, with 20 bases remaining between them. This CDR3 comprises 15 residues.

V is TRBV28 and J is TRBJ1-4; 8 bases map to TRBD1. Germline V lookup: CDR1 MDHEN, CDR2 SYDVKM. V shed 3 bases, J shed 8 bases, and the junction held 5 bases outside the gene matches. This CDR3 is 14 amino acids long. The CDR3 sequence is CASSLGQVREKLFF. The CDR3 DNA reads TGTGCCAGCAGTTTGGGACAGGTTAGGGAAAAACTGTTTTTT. The whole variable domain, remainder taken from reference TRBV28 and TRBJ1-4, is DVKVTQSSRYLVKRTGEKVFLECVQDMDHENMFWYRQDPGLGLRLIYFSYDVKMKEKGDIPEGYSVSREKKERFSLILESASTNQTSMYLCASSLGQVREKLFFGSGTQLSVL.

The chain has TRBV27 and TRBJ2-7; D not resolved. Germline V gives CDR1 MNHEY, CDR2 SMNVEV (reference sequence). The CDR3 totals 12 residues. V gave up 6 bases and J gave up 1 base, with 7 bases separating them. Written as DNA, the CDR3 is TGTGCCAGCAGGACGGAATCCTACGAGCAGTACTTC. Encoded protein: CASRTESYEQYF.

The CDR3 loop reads CASTRDTNTEAFF. DNA of the CDR3: TGTGCCAGTACCCGGGACACGAACACTGAAGCTTTCTTT. This chain joins TRBV19 and TRBJ1-1; D perhaps matches TRBD1 (6 bases). CDR3 length: 13 residues. Germline V gene sequence: CDR1 LNHDA, CDR2 SQIVND (reference sequence). V was clipped by 7 bases and J by 1 base, with 10 bases between them.

The gene calls are TRBV6-2 or TRBV6-3 and TRBJ1-1, with 7 bases matching TRBD1. The CDR3 totals 14 residues. J lost 5 bases, V lost 5 bases, and 8 bases had no gene match. CDR1 and CDR2 (germline): MNHEY, SVGEGT. The CDR3 sequence: CASSLEGAGTEAFF. CDR3 bases: TGTGCCAGCAGTCTGGAGGGGGCTGGGACTGAAGCTTTCTTT.

The chain couples TRBV28 to TRBJ1-5; a possible D gene is TRBD1 (6 bases). The CDR3 covers 15 residues. CDR1 is MDHEN, CDR2 SYDVKM, per germline. Trimming pared 7 bases from V and 5 bases from J, leaving 18 bases between. The chain's CDR3 is CASNSPGGLDQPQHF. The CDR3 DNA sequence: TGTGCCAGCAACTCTCCCGGGGGGCTCGATCAGCCCCAGCATTTT. The variable domain in full, completed from reference TRBV28 and TRBJ1-5, reads DVKVTQSSRYLVKRTGEKVFLECVQDMDHENMFWYRQDPGLGLRLIYFSYDVKMKEKGDIPEGYSVSREKKERFSLILESASTNQTSMYLCASNSPGGLDQPQHFGDGTRLSIL.

The V and J genes are TRBV6-5 and TRBJ2-7; weak D call: TRBD1 (6 bases). Germline V gene data show CDR1 as MNHEY and CDR2 as SVGAGI. The CDR3 contains 13 residues. The ends were cut back, 5 bases at V and 1 base at J, with 9 bases in the middle. CDR3 bases: TGTGCCAGCAGTCCGGGACATTCCTACGAGCAGTACTTC. Translation: CASSPGHSYEQYF.

The V gene is TRBV4-1, the J gene TRBJ2-7, with TRBD2 matching over 9 bases. From germline, CDR1 is MGHRA and CDR2 YSYEKL. CDR3 length equals 17 residues. Trimming cost V 3 bases and J 4 bases; bases outside gene matches: 13. CDR3 in DNA: TGCGCCAGCAGCCACGTCCCTGGCGGGAGGGCCTCTTACGAGCAGTACTTC. Its translation: CASSHVPGGRASYEQYF.

The chain couples TRBV4-2 to TRBJ1-6; the D is unclear. Trimming left V 0 bases short and J 0 bases short, with 15 bases between. Germline V gene data show CDR1 as LGHNA and CDR2 as YNFKEQ. This CDR3 is built from 19 residues. CDR3 loop: CASSQDWSSTSSYNSPLHF. CDR3 DNA sequence: TGTGCCAGCAGCCAAGATTGGTCCAGCACAAGCTCCTATAATTCACCCCTCCACTTT.

This chain joins TRBV12-3 or TRBV12-4 and TRBJ2-5; D unclear. This CDR3 is 13 amino acids long. The V gene lost 3 bases and the J gene lost 2 bases, with 7 bases spanning the gap. This CDR3 is CASSFWQQETQYF. Here the CDR3 DNA reads TGTGCCAGCAGTTTTTGGCAGCAAGAGACCCAGTACTTC.

The V gene is TRBV28, the J gene TRBJ1-2, with D tentatively TRBD1 (6 bases). From germline, CDR1 is MDHEN and CDR2 SYDVKM. This CDR3 contains 13 residues. The germline V and J ends were trimmed by 6 bases and 5 bases, with 13 bases remaining between them. CDR3 in DNA: TGTGCCAGCAGGACAGGACCTGATTATGGCTACACCTTC. It encodes CASRTGPDYGYTF.

The rearrangement links TRBV7-2 to TRBJ2-7; D gene unclear. CDR1 is SGHTA, CDR2 FQGNSA, per germline. Between the trimmed V and J ends, which lost 2 bases and 2 bases, there was a span of 16 bases. The CDR3 is 16 amino acids. CDR3 DNA sequence: TGTGCCAGCAGCTTATTTTCTTCAGACCCAACCTACGAGCAGTACTTC. This encodes CASSLFSSDPTYEQYF.

The chain joins TRBV27 to TRBJ1-6; D unclear. The CDR3 runs 16 residues. Germline V gene sequence: CDR1 MNHEY, CDR2 SMNVEV (reference sequence). V was cut by 6 bases and J by 7 bases, with 19 bases left in between. The CDR3 DNA sequence: TGTGCCAGCAGGCCGGACTGGAAGGGTAGGAATTCACCCCTCCACTTT. Translation gives CASRPDWKGRNSPLHF.

V gene TRBV18 combines with J gene TRBJ1-2, with a possible D match to TRBD1 (6 bases). This CDR3 contains 15 residues. Germline CDR1 KGHSH, CDR2 LQKENI. V gave up 2 bases and J gave up 5 bases, with 15 bases separating them. Here the CDR3 DNA reads TGTGCCAGCTCACCATCGTCAGGGGACGGGTATGGCTACACCTTC. Residues: CASSPSSGDGYGYTF.

The chain links TRBV7-8 to TRBJ1-4; D is unclear. Germline-derived CDR1 and CDR2 are SGHVS and FQNEAQ. This CDR3 has 14 amino acids. The ends were cut back, 0 bases at V and 0 bases at J, with 2 bases in the middle. CDR3: CASSLAPTNEKLFF. CDR3 sequence (DNA): TGTGCCAGCAGCTTAGCTCCAACTAATGAAAAACTGTTTTTT.

V gene TRBV30 combines with J gene TRBJ1-2, with 8 nucleotides matching TRBD1. J gave up 5 bases and V 8 bases, and 10 bases lay outside the gene matches. In germline, CDR1 is GTSNPN, CDR2 SVGIG (reference sequence). This CDR3 is built from 13 residues. The CDR3 DNA sequence: TGTGCCGGACTGGGACAGGCGCTATATGGCTACACCTTC. It is translated as CAGLGQALYGYTF.

This chain uses TRBV27 with TRBJ2-3; D perhaps matches TRBD2 (6 bases). CDR1 is MNHEY and CDR2 is SMNVEV in the germline V gene (reference sequence). The ends were cut back, 7 bases at V and 5 bases at J, with 16 bases in the middle. This CDR3 is built from 14 residues. The DNA of the CDR3 is TGTGCCAGCACCTCCCCGGGGGAACGAGATACGCAGTATTTT. The encoded protein is CASTSPGERDTQYF.

The chain has TRBV30 and TRBJ2-7; D possibly corresponds to TRBD1 (5 bases). V gave up 7 bases and J gave up 2 bases, with 12 bases separating them. The CDR3 spans 12 residues. Germline CDR1 and CDR2: GTSNPN and SVGIG (reference sequence). The CDR3 sequence is CAFGPGPYEQYF. CDR3 nucleotide sequence: TGTGCCTTCGGCCCAGGGCCCTACGAGCAGTACTTC.

This chain connects TRBV6-5 to TRBJ2-7, with 9 bases lining up with TRBD2. Trimming took 7 bases from V and 2 from J; bases not matched to a gene: 9. The CDR3 extends over 15 amino acids. Germline-derived CDR1 and CDR2 are MNHEY and SVGAGI. The CDR3 region is CASNRFGTSTYEQYF. The CDR3 coding sequence is TGTGCCAGCAATAGGTTCGGGACTAGCACCTACGAGCAGTACTTC.

The chain uses TRBV6-5 and TRBJ2-1; 10 bases are shared with TRBD1. V shed 4 bases, J shed 5 bases, and the junction held 8 bases outside the gene matches. There are 16 residues in the CDR3. Germline V gives CDR1 MNHEY, CDR2 SVGAGI. CDR3 nucleotide sequence: TGTGCCAGCAGTTCCCCTTGGGGACAGGGGAACAATGAGCAGTTCTTC. It specifies CASSSPWGQGNNEQFF.

The genes are TRBV6-5 and TRBJ1-1; D call uncertain. The CDR3 loop spans 16 amino acids. Germline values: CDR1 MNHEY, CDR2 SVGAGI. Trimming stripped 0 bases from V and 6 bases from J, with 17 bases between. CDR3 sequence reads: CASSYSRTPPYSEAFF. DNA for the CDR3: TGTGCCAGCAGTTACTCGAGGACTCCGCCGTATTCTGAAGCTTTCTTT.

The chain employs TRBV5-3 and TRBJ1-2; D not certain. TRBV5-3 is an open reading frame, and its role is uncertain. The V end was cut by 8 bases, the J end by 6 bases, with 23 bases between. This CDR3 has 15 amino acids. The CDR3 sequence: CARNSEAPSRNGYTF. CDR3 in DNA: TGTGCCAGGAACTCCGAGGCACCCTCTAGGAATGGCTACACCTTC.

The V call is TRBV4-3, the J call TRBJ2-7; TRBD2 agrees at 7 bases. V lost 0 bases to trimming and J lost 1 base; unmatched junction nucleotides: 6. Germline CDR1 and CDR2: LGHNA and YSLEER. This CDR3 spans 16 amino acids. The CDR3 DNA follows: TGCGCCAGCAGCCAAGATCTGGCGGGAGCGTCCTACGAGCAGTACTTC. Translated, it gives CASSQDLAGASYEQYF.

The chain combines TRBV6-6 with TRBJ1-5, with 9 bases identical to TRBD1. Germline CDR1 MNHNY, CDR2 SVGAGI (reference sequence). Losses at the gene ends were 3 bases for V and 6 bases for J; bases not matched to a gene: 6. CDR3 length: 15 amino acids. The CDR3 here is CASSYVQGAGQPQHF. The CDR3 bases are TGTGCCAGCAGTTATGTACAGGGGGCGGGTCAGCCCCAGCATTTT.

This chain joins TRBV20-1 and TRBJ2-7, with 8 bases matching TRBD2. Germline V gene lookup returns CDR1 DFQATT and CDR2 SNEGSKA (reference sequence). There are 10 residues in the CDR3. CDR3 amino acids: CSARGSGVQV. CDR3 in DNA: TGCAGTGCTCGGGGTAGCGGGGTCCAAGTC.

The chain is built from TRBV7-2 and TRBJ1-2; the match to TRBD1 covers 7 bases. CDR3 size: 16 residues. Germline CDR1 reads SGHTA; CDR2 reads FQGNSA. V trimming: 1 base; J trimming: 0 bases; junction bases outside the gene matches: 5. The CDR3 region is CASSLVSGQSNYGYTF. The CDR3 nucleotides are TGTGCCAGCAGCTTAGTATCGGGACAGTCTAACTATGGCTACACCTTC. The variable domain in full, completed from reference TRBV7-2 and TRBJ1-2, reads GAGVSQSPSNKVTEKGKDVELRCDPISGHTALYWYRQSLGQGLEFLIYFQGNSAPDKSGLPSDRFSAERTGGSVSTLTIQRTQQEDSAVYLCASSLVSGQSNYGYTFGSGTRLTVV.